These 11 T cell receptor beta chains share one sample of origin, sequenced in a study of post-analysis software for immune sequencing data. Study outcomes and limitations: Included in a set of a handful of TRBV segments more frequent in patients than controls were TRBV5-6, TRBV5-1 and TRBV20-1.

These receptors have no identified antigens. TCR beta cDNA libraries included unique molecular identifiers. TCRdb called the PCR reads again in MiXCR, with one record for every CDR3 protein. The table has fewer than 850,000 distinct CDR3 sequences, 46% seen once. What was sequenced was blood. All receptors derive from a girl aged 5 to 17 with multiple sclerosis.

The CDR3 loop reads CASSPRDISSYEQYF. Written as DNA, the CDR3 is TGTGCCAGCAGCCCTCGGGACATTAGCTCCTACGAGCAGTACTTC. V is TRBV7-2 and J is TRBJ2-7; a possible D gene is TRBD1 (6 bases). The V and J ends lost 5 bases and 0 bases respectively, with 14 bases between them. The CDR3 runs to 15 residues. Germline loops: CDR1 SGHTA, CDR2 FQGNSA. The full variable domain, with the rest looked up from reference TRBV7-2 and TRBJ2-7, is GAGVSQSPSNKVTEKGKDVELRCDPISGHTALYWYRQSLGQGLEFLIYFQGNSAPDKSGLPSDRFSAERTGGSVSTLTIQRTQQEDSAVYLCASSPRDISSYEQYFGPGTRLTVT.

This chain uses TRBV29-1 with TRBJ1-1; the match to TRBD1 covers 8 bases. The CDR3 runs to 12 residues. Germline V gene data show CDR1 as SQVTM and CDR2 as ANQGSEA. V dropped 7 bases and J dropped 2; count of bases not matched to a gene: 3. The DNA of the CDR3 is TGCAGCGCAGGACAGGGAAACACTGAAGCTTTCTTT. Its translation is CSAGQGNTEAFF.

The chain carries TRBV7-6 and TRBJ2-3; 7 nucleotides line up with TRBD2. Germline V gene lookup returns CDR1 SGHVS and CDR2 FNYEAQ. The CDR3 loop spans 17 amino acids. V lost 5 bases and J lost 3; bases outside the gene matches: 14. The CDR3, as DNA: TGTGCCAGCAGCCCCACTGGGGTGGGGCGGGGGACAGATACGCAGTATTTT. This codes for CASSPTGVGRGTDTQYF. The whole variable domain, remainder taken from reference TRBV7-6 and TRBJ2-3, is GAGVSQSPRYKVTKRGQDVALRCDPISGHVSLYWYRQALGQGPEFLTYFNYEAQQDKSGLPNDRFSAERPEGSISTLTIQRTEQRDSAMYRCASSPTGVGRGTDTQYFGPGTRLTVL.

This clonotype was counted between two and nine times. The DNA of the CDR3 is TGTGCCAGCAGCCTACCGGACGGGGATGAAGCTTTCTTT. Protein: CASSLPDGDEAFF. The V gene is TRBV7-9, the J gene TRBJ1-1; D not certain. The germline gives CDR1 SEHNR, CDR2 FQNEAQ (reference sequence). The V end was cut by 5 bases, the J end by 7 bases, with 14 bases between. This CDR3 has 13 amino acids.

The CDR3 DNA follows: TGTGCCACCAGCCCACGAATACAGGGCTTGTATGGCTACACCTTC. Its protein product is CATSPRIQGLYGYTF. The chain employs TRBV15 and TRBJ1-2, with D perhaps matching TRBD1 (6 bases). Germline assignment: CDR1 LNHNV and CDR2 YYDKDF (reference sequence). Trimming shortened V by 5 bases and J by 5 bases, and 18 bases separated the two germline ends. CDR3 size: 15 residues.

This clonotype was seen only a few times. V is TRBV28 and J is TRBJ2-7, with a weak D call TRBD2 (5 bases). V lost 7 bases and J lost 7, with 17 bases in between. This CDR3 region has 13 residues. The V gene's germline CDR1 is MDHEN and CDR2 SYDVKM. The chain's CDR3 is CASTPGSAREQYF. The CDR3 region has the DNA TGTGCCAGCACCCCCGGTAGCGCCAGGGAGCAGTACTTC.

The chain recombines TRBV29-1 with TRBJ1-2; 7 bases match TRBD1. Germline trimming cut 7 bases from V and 7 bases from J; bases unmatched to any gene: 12. CDR3 length equals 13 residues. Germline CDR1 SQVTM, CDR2 ANQGSEA. CDR3 sequence: CSAPLDREGGYTF. The CDR3, as DNA: TGCAGCGCCCCTTTAGACAGGGAGGGTGGCTACACCTTC.

The chain carries TRBV20-1 and TRBJ1-2, with a tentative D call TRBD1 (5 bases). Per germline, CDR1 DFQATT and CDR2 SNEGSKA (reference sequence). Trimming removed 3 bases at V and 4 bases at J, with 12 bases between. This CDR3 is 13 amino acids long. This CDR3 reads CSARGGIGYGYTF. As DNA, the CDR3 is TGCAGTGCTAGGGGGGGGATCGGCTATGGCTACACCTTC.

This chain uses TRBV28 with TRBJ2-1; D is undetermined. Germline values: CDR1 MDHEN, CDR2 SYDVKM. The V end lost 5 bases, the J end lost 10 bases, and 21 bases lay between the germline ends. This CDR3 region has 15 residues. This chain's CDR3 is CASSPISFGFREQFF. The CDR3 DNA is TGTGCCAGCAGTCCAATCAGTTTCGGTTTTAGGGAGCAGTTCTTC.

This clonotype was seen just once. A much bigger clone sits one base away, suggesting this may be a read error. The chain joins TRBV7-6 to TRBJ2-4; D ambiguous. Near its end, the DNA agrees better with TRBJ2-7, so the J call may be wrong. Germline V gene data show CDR1 as SGHVS and CDR2 as FNYEAQ. There are 16 residues in the CDR3. CDR3 sequence (DNA): TGTGCCAGCAACTTAGTAGCTTCCGAGACACACAACGAGCAGTACTTC. It specifies CASNLVASETHNEQYF.

This chain joins TRBV3-1 and TRBJ2-4; D is unclear. The DNA end is a closer match to TRBJ2-7, so the J assignment may be wrong. Germline CDR1 and CDR2: LGHDT and YNNKEL (reference sequence). The CDR3 extends over 15 amino acids. The CDR3, as DNA: TGTGCCAGCAGCCCCCGCGTAGCAGTAGTCTACGAGCAGTACTTC. This translates into CASSPRVAVVYEQYF.